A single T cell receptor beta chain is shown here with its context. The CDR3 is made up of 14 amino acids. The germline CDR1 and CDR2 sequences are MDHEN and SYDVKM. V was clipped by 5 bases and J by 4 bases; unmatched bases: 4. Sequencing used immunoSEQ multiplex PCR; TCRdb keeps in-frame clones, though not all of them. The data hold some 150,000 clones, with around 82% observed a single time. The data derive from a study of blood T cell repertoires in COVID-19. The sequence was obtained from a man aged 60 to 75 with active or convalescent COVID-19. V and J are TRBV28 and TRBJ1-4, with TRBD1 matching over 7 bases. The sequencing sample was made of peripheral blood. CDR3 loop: CASSRTGSNEKLFF. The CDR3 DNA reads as TGTGCCAGCAGTCGGACAGGTAGTAATGAAAAACTGTTTTTT.